The present T cell receptor beta chain was sequenced within a study of metastatic and nonmetastatic thyroid tumors. In the study overall: Comparison of repertoires was carried out across blood and tumor or nodule tissue from malignant and benign thyroid patients.

With MiXCR, TCRdb reprocessed the PCR reads. The table records fewer than 35,000 clones, about a sixth of them present only once. Trimming removed 3 bases at V and 8 bases at J, with 10 bases between. There are 12 residues in the CDR3. This clone has at least ten counts. Not a single patient had been given any form of treatment at any point before undergoing thyroid surgery. Sample: blood. This clonotype originated in a male donor with papillary thyroid cancer or a benign thyroid nodule (not recorded which). Some clones in this sample may be carry-over from other donors' samples. V usage is TRBV12-3 or TRBV12-4 and J usage is TRBJ1-2; D uncertain. As DNA, the CDR3 is TGTGCCAGCAGTTTTCGGACGACGGGCTACACCTTC. Amino acid sequence: CASSFRTTGYTF.